These 17 T cell receptor beta chains share one sample of origin, sequenced in a study of blood T cell repertoires in COVID-19. This table comes from immunoSEQ multiplex PCR, and its TCRdb copy is limited to in-frame clones, with some not included. The sample records around 87,000 clones, 80% being singletons. Sequenced sample: peripheral blood. The receptors were gathered from a human donor in a cohort sampled during active COVID-19.

This clone occurred once. CDR3 in DNA: TGCGCCAGCAGTGAGACTAGCGGGGGCCCGGGGTACTTC. This codes for CASSETSGGPGYF. The rearrangement joins TRBV10-2 to TRBJ2-7; 11 bases fit TRBD2. CDR3 length: 13 amino acids. V lost 2 bases, J lost 12 bases, and 6 bases stayed unmatched. The V gene's germline CDR1 is WSHSY and CDR2 SAAADI.

The chain links TRBV6-5 to TRBJ2-1; the D gene is possibly TRBD2 (5 bases). CDR1 is MNHEY and CDR2 is SVGAGI in the germline V gene. The V end lost 4 bases, the J end lost 3 bases, and 16 bases lay between the germline ends. There are 16 residues in the CDR3. CDR3 nucleotide sequence: TGTGCCAGCAGTTCGGGTGAACCTCGGGGCTACAATGAGCAGTTCTTC. Amino acid sequence: CASSSGEPRGYNEQFF.

The V gene is TRBV5-1, the J gene TRBJ1-1; the match to TRBD1 covers 8 bases. This CDR3 has 14 residues. Trimming took 5 bases from V and 4 from J; bases not matched to a gene: 7. Germline CDR1 is SGHRS and CDR2 is YFSETQ. The CDR3 is CASRPSTGGTEAFF. CDR3 nucleotides: TGCGCCAGCAGGCCGTCTACAGGGGGCACTGAAGCTTTCTTT.

The chain employs TRBV9 and TRBJ2-6; D is perhaps TRBD2 (7 bases). The V gene's germline CDR1 is SGDLS and CDR2 YYNGEE. V was clipped by 0 bases and J by 0 bases, with 13 bases between them. CDR3 length: 18 residues. The CDR3 bases are TGTGCCAGCAGCGTAGACGGGGGGCAATACTCTGGGGCCAACGTCCTGACTTTC. Translated, it gives CASSVDGGQYSGANVLTF.

Many counts were recorded for this clone. The chain carries TRBV7-7 and TRBJ2-2; D gene ambiguous. The CDR3 runs to 13 residues. Germline CDR1 SSHAT, CDR2 FNYEAQ (reference sequence). Trimming shortened V by 3 bases and J by 5 bases, and 7 bases separated the two germline ends. The CDR3 loop reads CASSFTDTGELFF. CDR3 bases: TGTGCCAGCAGCTTTACAGATACCGGGGAGCTGTTTTTT.

CDR3 sequence: CASSAGQDYNEQFF. The CDR3 DNA sequence: TGTGCCAGCAGCGCGGGACAGGACTACAATGAGCAGTTCTTC. V and J are TRBV9 and TRBJ2-1; 8 nucleotides agree with TRBD1. The germline V gene encodes CDR1 SGDLS and CDR2 YYNGEE. V was pared by 3 bases and J by 3 bases, with 2 bases of the junction left unmatched. There are 14 residues in the CDR3.

This clone occurred once. The chain combines TRBV28 with TRBJ2-2; TRBD1 matches 8 bases. CDR1 is MDHEN, CDR2 SYDVKM, per germline. The CDR3 is made up of 15 amino acids. J gave up 4 bases and V 7 bases, and 8 bases lay outside the gene matches. CDR3 in DNA: TGTGCCAGCAAACCCGGGACAGGTATCACCGGGGAGCTGTTTTTT. Protein: CASKPGTGITGELFF.

The chain is built from TRBV19 and TRBJ2-7; 7 bases fit TRBD1. The length of the CDR3 is 13 residues. V gave up 6 bases and J gave up 7 bases; unmatched junction bases: 9. Germline lookup yields CDR1 LNHDA and CDR2 SQIVND (reference sequence). The CDR3: CASRQTGTEEQYF. The CDR3 region has the DNA TGTGCCAGTAGGCAAACCGGGACAGAAGAGCAGTACTTC.

The V gene is TRBV4-1, the J gene TRBJ2-7; 12 nucleotides agree with TRBD2. Germline lookup yields CDR1 MGHRA and CDR2 YSYEKL. V shed 2 bases, J shed 6 bases, and the junction held 2 bases outside the gene matches. The length of the CDR3 is 14 residues. Written as DNA, the CDR3 is TGCGCCAGCAGCCAACTAGCGGGAGGGCGCGAGCAGTACTTC. Its translation: CASSQLAGGREQYF.

V gene TRBV28 combines with J gene TRBJ2-7, with D perhaps TRBD2 (5 bases). The CDR3 has 13 residues. The V end lost 7 bases, the J end lost 2 bases, and 12 bases lay between the germline ends. The germline CDR1 and CDR2 sequences are MDHEN and SYDVKM. CDR3 in amino acids: CASTASGTYEQYF. CDR3 bases: TGTGCCAGCACCGCTTCCGGGACCTACGAGCAGTACTTC.

The chain joins TRBV2 to TRBJ2-2; TRBD1 matches 9 bases. V trimming: 4 bases; J trimming: 5 bases; junction bases outside the gene matches: 5. The CDR3 covers 15 residues. Germline CDR1 reads SNHLY; CDR2 reads FYNNEI. The CDR3 region is CASSVRTGVTGELFF. In nucleotides, the CDR3 is TGTGCCAGCAGTGTGAGGACAGGGGTGACCGGGGAGCTGTTTTTT.

The chain carries TRBV3-1 (or the pseudogene TRBV3-2) and TRBJ1-2; 9 nucleotides line up with TRBD1. This CDR3 has 17 residues. Germline trimming cut 0 bases from V and 7 bases from J; bases unmatched to any gene: 12. The germline V gene has CDR1 LGHDT and CDR2 YNNKEL (reference sequence). The CDR3 DNA reads TGTGCCAGCAGCCAAGACCCCGGGACAGGGCGGCCCCGTGGCTACACCTTC. It codes for CASSQDPGTGRPRGYTF.

The chain employs TRBV10-2 and TRBJ1-2; a possible D gene is TRBD1 (6 bases). Trimming stripped 5 bases from V and 4 bases from J, with 14 bases between. The CDR3 length is 14 residues. Germline V gene lookup returns CDR1 WSHSY and CDR2 SAAADI. The CDR3 region has the DNA TGCGCCAGCAGTTATGACAGGACTGCCTATGGCTACACCTTC. Protein sequence: CASSYDRTAYGYTF.

The chain is built from TRBV6-5 and TRBJ1-1, with 8 bases fitting TRBD1. CDR1 and CDR2 from the germline V gene are MNHEY and SVGAGI. CDR3 length: 14 amino acids. With 5 bases clipped from V and 1 base from J, the junction kept 3 bases outside the gene matches. As DNA, the CDR3 is TGTGCCAGCAGTAAGGGACAGGAGAACACTGAAGCTTTCTTT. This translates into CASSKGQENTEAFF.

The chain couples TRBV30 to TRBJ1-6; TRBD1 agrees at 7 bases. From germline, CDR1 is GTSNPN and CDR2 SVGIG (reference sequence). The CDR3 totals 15 residues. J was trimmed by 9 bases and V by 3 bases; bases with no gene match: 11. CDR3 coding DNA: TGTGCCTGGAGGTTAGGACAGGCGATGCTTTCACCCCTCCACTTT. This translates into CAWRLGQAMLSPLHF.

V and J are TRBV7-8 and TRBJ2-3; 11 positions agree with TRBD2. The germline CDR1 and CDR2 sequences are SGHVS and FQNEAQ. The CDR3 is made up of 14 amino acids. The V segment lost 5 bases and the J segment 7 bases; nucleotides outside the gene matches: 5. As DNA, the CDR3 is TGTGCCAGCAGCGGCCGGACTAGCGGGTATACGCAGTATTTT. Amino acids: CASSGRTSGYTQYF.

The chain links TRBV5-8 to TRBJ2-2; D gene uncertain. The length of the CDR3 is 13 residues. Germline loops: CDR1 SGHTS, CDR2 YDEGEE. Trimming removed 2 bases from V and 3 bases from J, with 5 bases in between. The CDR3 spells CASSFDYTGELFF. CDR3 in DNA: TGTGCCAGCAGCTTTGACTACACCGGGGAGCTGTTTTTT.